One and the same sample provided the 20 T cell receptor beta chains below, sequenced in a study of T cells in Graves' hyperthyroidism and ophthalmopathy. Amplification targeted TCR beta CDR3 regions from RNA transcripts. When the TCR CDR3 underwent first-round RT-PCR, the HTBI primer set was used. TCRdb ran MiXCR on the multiplex PCR reads and lists one entry per CDR3 protein. The sample gives about 840,000 distinct CDR3 sequences, 38% of which show up once; 7.5% to 9.5% is in the top ten. The material sequenced was blood. These receptors all stem from a man between 18 and 29 years old with Graves' hyperthyroidism.

Ten or more counts support this clonotype. The rearrangement joins TRBV19 to TRBJ1-1; D gene ambiguous. Per the germline V gene, CDR1 is LNHDA and CDR2 is SQIVND (reference sequence). V lost 2 bases to trimming and J lost 5 bases, with 9 bases between them. The CDR3 is 13 residues long. The CDR3 sequence is CASSILLYTEAFF. CDR3 sequence (DNA): TGTGCCAGTAGTATACTCCTTTATACTGAAGCTTTCTTT. The whole variable domain, filled in from reference TRBV19 and TRBJ1-1, reads DGGITQSPKYLFRKEGQNVTLSCEQNLNHDAMYWYRQDPGQGLRLIYYSQIVNDFQKGDIAEGYSVSREKKESFPLTVTSAQKNPTAFYLCASSILLYTEAFFGQGTRLTVV.

This clonotype appeared many times. The chain is built from TRBV7-9 and TRBJ1-2, with 8 nucleotides matching TRBD1. In germline, CDR1 is SEHNR, CDR2 FQNEAQ (reference sequence). The trim removed 6 bases at V and 2 bases at J, leaving 8 bases unmatched. The length of the CDR3 is 15 residues. CDR3 in DNA: TGTGCCAGCAGACCGTCGGACAGGGAAAACTATGGCTACACCTTC. Its protein is CASRPSDRENYGYTF.

This clonotype was found a few times. The gene calls are TRBV4-1 and TRBJ2-7; the D is unclear. Trimming took 4 bases from V and 5 from J, leaving 18 bases between them. This CDR3 has 15 amino acids. The V gene's germline CDR1 is MGHRA and CDR2 YSYEKL. The CDR3 region has the DNA TGCGCCAGCAGCCCCCTACCTGGCTGGGCGGACGAGCAGTACTTC. Protein: CASSPLPGWADEQYF.

The chain links TRBV20-1 to TRBJ1-6; TRBD1 aligns across 8 bases. V dropped 0 bases and J dropped 11; count of bases not matched to a gene: 12. Per germline, CDR1 DFQATT and CDR2 SNEGSKA (reference sequence). This CDR3 has 16 amino acids. In nucleotides, the CDR3 is TGCAGTGCTAGAGATGTTAGTATCGACAGGGGAACACCCCTCCACTTT. Its translation: CSARDVSIDRGTPLHF.

This clonotype was recorded once. The chain is built from TRBV5-1 and TRBJ2-6; 7 bases are a match to TRBD1. V gave up 0 bases and J gave up 3 bases; unmatched junction bases: 9. Germline CDR1 SGHRS, CDR2 YFSETQ. The CDR3 is 18 amino acids. As DNA, the CDR3 is TGCGCCAGCAGCTTGGGGACAGGTCCCCAAGGTGGGGCCAACGTCCTGACTTTC. The encoded protein is CASSLGTGPQGGANVLTF.

The gene calls are TRBV15 and TRBJ2-2; D is ambiguous. CDR3 length: 11 residues. The ends were cut back, 5 bases at V and 5 bases at J, with 3 bases in the middle. Germline lookup yields CDR1 LNHNV and CDR2 YYDKDF (reference sequence). DNA of the CDR3: TGTGCCACCAGCCTTACCGGGGAGCTGTTTTTT. It codes for CATSLTGELFF. Looking up the rest from reference TRBV15 and TRBJ2-2 gives the full variable domain: DAMVIQNPRYQVTQFGKPVTLSCSQTLNHNVMYWYQQKSSQAPKLLFHYYDKDFNNEADTPDNFQSRRPNTSFCFLDIRSPGLGDTAMYLCATSLTGELFFGEGSRLTVL.

The CDR3 reads CASSLAKFVRGPNTEAFF. CDR3 in DNA: TGTGCCAGCAGCTTAGCGAAGTTTGTCAGGGGGCCGAACACTGAAGCTTTCTTT. The V call is TRBV7-2, the J call TRBJ1-1, with 8 nucleotides matching TRBD1. This CDR3 contains 18 residues. Germline V gives CDR1 SGHTA, CDR2 FQGNSA. J was trimmed by 1 base and V by 0 bases; bases with no gene match: 10.

This chain links TRBV7-2 with TRBJ1-2; no clear D. The CDR3 is 15 amino acids. Germline lookup yields CDR1 SGHTA and CDR2 FQGNSA. The V gene lost 5 bases and the J gene lost 7 bases, with 20 bases spanning the gap. CDR3 protein: CASSPSSADRGGYTF. The CDR3 DNA reads as TGTGCCAGCAGCCCCTCCTCGGCGGATCGGGGTGGCTACACCTTC.

This clonotype appeared many times. The chain recombines TRBV20-1 with TRBJ2-2; D uncertain. V gave up 5 bases and J gave up 7 bases, with 8 bases separating them. Germline lookup yields CDR1 DFQATT and CDR2 SNEGSKA (reference sequence). The CDR3 sequence is 11 residues long. CDR3 nucleotides: TGCAGTGCTCCTCGAGGCGGGGAGCTGTTTTTT. Its protein is CSAPRGGELFF.

The sample holds many counts of this clonotype. CDR3 coding DNA: TGTGCCAGTAGTACGGGATACACTGAAGCTTTCTTT. Encoded protein: CASSTGYTEAFF. This chain connects TRBV19 to TRBJ1-1, with D unresolved. This CDR3 is 12 amino acids long. Germline values: CDR1 LNHDA, CDR2 SQIVND (reference sequence). Trimming took off 4 bases at V and 3 bases at J, with 6 bases between the two ends.

The V call is TRBV10-2, the J call TRBJ2-2; D may match TRBD1 or TRBD2 (6 bases each). Germline V gene lookup returns CDR1 WSHSY and CDR2 SAAADI. Trimming took off 3 bases at V and 8 bases at J, with 13 bases between the two ends. This CDR3 comprises 14 residues. The CDR3 DNA sequence: TGCGCCAGCAGTGATGGGGGGCTTGGTGGGGAGCTGTTTTTT. Residues: CASSDGGLGGELFF.

The chain uses TRBV7-2 and TRBJ2-3; no clear D gene. This CDR3 is 15 amino acids long. From germline, CDR1 is SGHTA and CDR2 FQGNSA. Trimming took 5 bases from V and 1 from J, leaving 13 bases between them. As DNA, the CDR3 is TGTGCCAGCAGCCCGCTTCTCATTGGCACAGATACGCAGTATTTT. Its translation: CASSPLLIGTDTQYF.

This clonotype was seen more than once but under ten times. The rearrangement links TRBV6-5 to TRBJ1-4, with 7 bases aligning to TRBD1. V shed 2 bases, J shed 8 bases, and the junction held 5 bases outside the gene matches. This CDR3 has 14 residues. CDR1 and CDR2 from the germline V gene are MNHEY and SVGAGI. This CDR3 is CASSYGTVGEKLFF. The CDR3 DNA reads as TGTGCCAGCAGTTACGGGACAGTTGGAGAAAAACTGTTTTTT.

This clonotype has a handful of counts. The chain is built from TRBV12-3 or TRBV12-4 and TRBJ1-5; TRBD1 might be the D (5 bases). V lost 0 bases, J lost 1 base, and 16 bases lay in between. The CDR3 runs 18 residues. CDR3 sequence: CASSLAGGGWGSNQPQHF. CDR3 bases: TGTGCCAGCAGTTTAGCCGGGGGGGGGTGGGGAAGCAATCAGCCCCAGCATTTT.

The V call is TRBV7-9, the J call TRBJ2-2, with 9 bases identical to TRBD2. V gave up 5 bases and J gave up 3 bases; unmatched junction bases: 10. This CDR3 comprises 17 residues. Germline lookup yields CDR1 SEHNR and CDR2 FQNEAQ (reference sequence). CDR3 loop: CASSVVSGSRDTGELFF. The CDR3 DNA reads as TGTGCCAGCAGCGTAGTTAGCGGGAGTCGGGACACCGGGGAGCTGTTTTTT.

This clonotype was picked up many times. The rearrangement links TRBV9 to TRBJ1-2, with TRBD1 matching 7 bases. The junction had 2 bases not matched to a gene; V was cut back by 3 bases and J by 0 bases. The CDR3 is made up of 14 amino acids. Germline CDR1 and CDR2: SGDLS and YYNGEE. CDR3 region: CASSAGQSNYGYTF. DNA of the CDR3: TGTGCCAGCAGCGCGGGACAGTCTAACTATGGCTACACCTTC.

Details on this clonotype: A much larger clone lies a single base off, so this may be a read error. The chain recombines TRBV9 with TRBJ1-2, with D uncertain. The length of the CDR3 is 12 residues. Trimming cost V 4 bases and J 6 bases, with 10 bases left between them. Germline values: CDR1 SGDLS, CDR2 YYNGEE. The CDR3, as DNA: TGTGCCAGCAGCCCCTCGGTGGATGGCTACACCTTC. As protein: CASSPSVDGYTF. The whole variable domain, filled in from reference TRBV9 and TRBJ1-2, reads DSGVTQTPKHLITATGQRVTLRCSPRSGDLSVYWYQQSLDQGLQFLIQYYNGEERAKGNILERFSAQQFPDLHSELNLSSLELGDSALYFCASSPSVDGYTFGSGTRLTVV.

This clonotype has only a few counts. This chain connects TRBV19 to TRBJ1-3, with 7 bases aligning to TRBD1. Trimming at V came to 6 bases and at J to 0 bases, leaving 5 bases not matched to a gene. The CDR3 runs to 15 residues. Per germline, CDR1 LNHDA and CDR2 SQIVND (reference sequence). CDR3 residues: CASRRQGYSGNTIYF. The DNA for the CDR3 is TGTGCCAGTAGGCGACAGGGCTACTCTGGAAACACCATATATTTT.

This clonotype was recorded many times. CDR3 sequence reads: CASSMQATNEKLFF. The CDR3 DNA sequence: TGCGCCAGCAGTATGCAGGCCACTAATGAAAAACTGTTTTTT. The J gene is TRBJ1-4, the V gene TRBV10-2; D is unclear. Per germline, CDR1 WSHSY and CDR2 SAAADI. V lost 5 bases to trimming and J lost 2 bases, with 9 bases between them. CDR3 size: 14 residues.

This clonotype occurred many times. The chain uses TRBV6-6 and TRBJ2-6, with D unclear. The germline V gene encodes CDR1 MNHNY and CDR2 SVGAGI (reference sequence). The CDR3 totals 14 residues. With 6 bases removed from V and 4 bases from J, the gap between germline ends came to 10 bases. CDR3 DNA sequence: TGTGCCAGCAGCTTTGTTGGGGGGGCCAACGTCCTGACTTTC. This codes for CASSFVGGANVLTF.